This entry concerns a single TCR beta chain. The antigen is not known. The library was made from cDNA and included unique molecular identifiers. TCRdb re-called the PCR reads with MiXCR, one entry per CDR3 protein. The table records 800,000 to 950,000 distinct CDR3 sequences, roughly 50% of them present only once. The data originate from a study of post-analysis software for immune sequencing data. Overall study findings and caveats: Five TRBV segments, including TRBV5-6, TRBV5-1 and TRBV20-1, were more frequent in patients than controls. Compared against controls, patients with multiple sclerosis displayed significantly lower normalized Chao1 diversity.

This CDR3 is built from 21 residues. Germline loops: CDR1 SGHRS, CDR2 YFSETQ. V trimming: 1 base; J trimming: 1 base; junction bases outside the gene matches: 22. The rearrangement joins TRBV5-1 to TRBJ2-7, with 8 bases lining up with TRBD2. The specimen was blood. The sequence came from a girl aged 10-17 years with multiple sclerosis. The DNA of the CDR3 is TGCGCCAGCAGCTTGTATCGGGGGAGTCTAGCGGGTCCCCAAGGATCCTACGAGCAGTACTTC. It translates to CASSLYRGSLAGPQGSYEQYF.